This is a list of T cell receptor beta chains from one sample in a study of post-analysis software for immune sequencing data. TCRdb analysed the PCR reads with MiXCR anew, one entry per CDR3 protein. The sample lists 820,000 or so distinct CDR3 sequences, roughly 50% occurring once. Sequenced sample: blood. These receptor sequences come from a girl aged 5-17 years with multiple sclerosis. CDR3s include the opening cysteine and the closing phenylalanine or tryptophan.

TRBV5-4	TRBJ1-1	CASSPERGGNTEAFF
TRBV20-1	TRBJ2-7	CSVERENTYEQYF
TRBV20-1	TRBJ1-2	CSALQVNYGYTF
TRBV24-1	TRBJ2-1	CATSDTGQGSSYEQFF
TRBV20-1	NA	CSARSEFGTQYF
TRBV11-2	TRBJ2-7	CASSLVGNSGPSTPSSYEQYF
TRBV5-1	TRBJ2-1	CASSFSGDSYNEQFF
TRBV3-1	TRBJ1-2	CASSRQGATDGYTF
TRBV2	TRBJ2-4	CASSQRWISDVSKNIQYF
TRBV21-1	TRBJ2-7	CASSPRGSGYEQYF
TRBV5-1	TRBJ1-6	CASSPWTGETSPLHF
TRBV7-9	TRBJ1-1	CASSFNLGQGAGEAFF
TRBV6-2/TRBV6-3	TRBJ2-7	CASSSLTSAYEQYF
TRBV20-1	TRBJ1-5	CSARQTVSAEQPQHF
TRBV6-6	TRBJ1-5	CASSWLGDSNQPQHF
TRBV7-3	TRBJ1-1	CASSSGTGRGTEAFF